These T cell receptor beta chains were read from a single sample in a study of T cell responses to AZD1222 COVID-19 vaccine. Sequenced by immunoSEQ multiplex PCR; TCRdb stores in-frame clones only, minus some. Here the sample spans 250,000 to 300,000 clones, around 92% being singletons. The specimen was peripheral blood, collected 28 days after the second AZD1222 dose. The receptors shown here come from an adult who received the AZD1222 COVID-19 vaccine. Each CDR3 is given with its conserved first and last residue. D genes are given only for firm matches. A clone size is listed for some rows: how often the clone was seen (once, few, many), or a class if it is expanded.

V	size	J	D	DNA	CDR3
TRBV7-8	-	TRBJ1-6	TRBD1	TGTGCCAGCAGCTTAGAGGGACAGGGATCACCCCTCCACTTT	CASSLEGQGSPLHF
TRBV9	once	TRBJ2-5	TRBD2	TGTGCCAGCAGCGTAGCTCGGGGCGGGAGGTTAGAGACCCAGTACTTC	CASSVARGGRLETQYF
TRBV6-1	-	TRBJ1-3	-	TGTGCCAGCAGTGACCACAGGACCATTGGAAACACCATATATTTT	CASSDHRTIGNTIYF
TRBV5-1	-	TRBJ2-1	-	TGCGCCAGCAGCTTTGGGAAGAACAATGAGCAGTTCTTC	CASSFGKNNEQFF
TRBV19	-	TRBJ1-5	TRBD1	TGTGCCAGTAGTCTCCAGACAGGGCAGCAGCCCCAGCATTTT	CASSLQTGQQPQHF
TRBV7-3	once	TRBJ2-2	TRBD2	TGTGCCAGCAGCCTAGGACTAGCGGGAGTCGGAAACACCGGGGAGCTGTTTTTT	CASSLGLAGVGNTGELFF
TRBV28	-	TRBJ2-2	TRBD2	TGTGCCAGCAGTTCTAGCGGGGCCGACACCGGGGAGCTGTTTTTT	CASSSSGADTGELFF
TRBV9	-	TRBJ2-2	-	TGTGCCAGCAGCGTAGAAAGGGGTAACACCGGGGAGCTGTTTTTT	CASSVERGNTGELFF
TRBV30	-	TRBJ1-2	-	TGTGCCTGGACCCTGGGACCGGGTGGCTACACCTTC	CAWTLGPGGYTF
TRBV7-9	-	TRBJ2-1	-	TGTGCCAGCAGCTTGAGCGGCAATGAGCAGTTCTTC	CASSLSGNEQFF
TRBV6-4	-	TRBJ2-1	-	TGTGCCAGCAGTTTGGCTGGGGGTGCATCCTACAATGAGCAGTTCTTC	CASSLAGGASYNEQFF
TRBV5-5	-	TRBJ2-2	-	TGTGCCAGCAGCTCAACTAACACCGGGGAGCTGTTTTTT	CASSSTNTGELFF
TRBV5-4	once	TRBJ2-2	-	TGTGCCAGCAGCCCTACAGGGGAGGGTACCGGGGAGCTGTTTTTT	CASSPTGEGTGELFF
TRBV27	-	TRBJ1-3	-	TGTGCCGCCAGCTTCTCTGGAAACACCATATATTTT	CAASFSGNTIYF
TRBV2	once	TRBJ1-6	-	TGTGCCAGCAGGGAGGGGAGGAGCTCCTATAATTCACCCCTCCACTTT	CASREGRSSYNSPLHF
TRBV18	-	TRBJ1-5	TRBD1	TGTGCCAGCTCTCAGGACAGGGCTTATCAGCCCCAGCATTTT	CASSQDRAYQPQHF
TRBV9	-	TRBJ1-2	-	TGTGCCAGCAGCGAGAGGGCGGCGACAAGCTATGGCTACACCTTC	CASSERAATSYGYTF
TRBV6-1	once	TRBJ1-2	-	TGTGCCAGCAGTGAAGCCCCGGTACAGGTTGACTATGGCTACACCTTC	CASSEAPVQVDYGYTF
TRBV11-2	-	TRBJ1-4	TRBD1	TGTGCCAGCAGCTCCGGGACAGGGGGGCGTGAAAAACTGTTTTTT	CASSSGTGGREKLFF
TRBV3-1/TRBV3-2	-	TRBJ2-1	TRBD1	TGTGCCAGCAGCCGCGACAGGGGGACGAGCAATGAGCAGTTCTTC	CASSRDRGTSNEQFF
TRBV6-5	few	TRBJ1-1	-	TGTGCCAGCAGTTACTCGAAGGGACCTACCACTGAAGCTTTCTTT	CASSYSKGPTTEAFF
TRBV24-1	-	TRBJ2-2	TRBD1	TGTGCCACCAGTGAGACAGGGGGCGGCGGGGAGCTGTTTTTT	CATSETGGGGELFF
TRBV11-3	-	TRBJ2-2	TRBD1	TGTGCCAGCAGCCCCCCAACAGGGGACACCGGGGAGCTGTTTTTT	CASSPPTGDTGELFF
TRBV3-1/TRBV3-2	-	TRBJ1-5	TRBD1	TGTGCCAGCAGCCAGACAGGGGGCAATCAGCCCCAGCATTTT	CASSQTGGNQPQHF
TRBV5-5	-	TRBJ2-5	TRBD1	TGTGCCAGCATGGGACAGGGAAAAGAGACCCAGTACTTC	CASMGQGKETQYF
TRBV2	-	TRBJ1-5	-	TGTGCCAGCAGCGCAAGGGGAGGCCAGCCCCAGCATTTT	CASSARGGQPQHF
TRBV6-5	-	TRBJ2-7	TRBD1	TGTGCCAGCATCCAGGGGGAAGAGCAGTACTTC	CASIQGEEQYF
TRBV15	once	TRBJ1-4	TRBD1	TGTGCCACCAGCAGCATGACAGGGGGGGACGAAAAACTGTTTTTT	CATSSMTGGDEKLFF
TRBV9	-	TRBJ1-2	-	TGTGCCAGCAGCGTAGCTATGGCGGGCCGGATCTATGGCTACACCTTC	CASSVAMAGRIYGYTF
TRBV28	-	TRBJ2-1	TRBD2	TGTGCCAGCAGACCCCGGGGGGGCCAAAATGAGCAGTTCTTC	CASRPRGGQNEQFF
TRBV4-2	-	TRBJ1-4	-	TGTGCCAGCAGCCAAGAAGAGGGGAGGGGGGAAAAACTGTTTTTT	CASSQEEGRGEKLFF
TRBV10-3	-	TRBJ1-5	TRBD1	TGTGCCATCAGTGAGGGGCAGGGGGAGCATCCCCAGCATTTT	CAISEGQGEHPQHF